Below, one T cell receptor beta chain is given with its context. This sample was included in a study of blood T cell repertoires in COVID-19. Assay used: immunoSEQ multiplex PCR; TCRdb lists only in-frame clones, some missing. This repertoire shows hundreds of thousands of clones, about 88% found once; its top ten account for about 7%. The CDR3 totals 15 residues. J gave up 4 bases and V 4 bases, and 7 bases lay outside the gene matches. Looked up from germline, CDR1 is SGHTA and CDR2 is FQGNSA. This sequence originates from a woman between 65 and 79 years old with COVID-19, enrolled during active disease. This rearrangement joins TRBV7-2 to TRBJ2-7; 10 bases align to TRBD1. What was sequenced was peripheral blood. CDR3: CASSWSTGGGYEQYF. Written as DNA, the CDR3 is TGTGCCAGCAGCTGGTCGACAGGGGGCGGGTACGAGCAGTACTTC. The whole variable domain, remainder taken from reference TRBV7-2 and TRBJ2-7, is GAGVSQSPSNKVTEKGKDVELRCDPISGHTALYWYRQSLGQGLEFLIYFQGNSAPDKSGLPSDRFSAERTGGSVSTLTIQRTQQEDSAVYLCASSWSTGGGYEQYFGPGTRLTVT.